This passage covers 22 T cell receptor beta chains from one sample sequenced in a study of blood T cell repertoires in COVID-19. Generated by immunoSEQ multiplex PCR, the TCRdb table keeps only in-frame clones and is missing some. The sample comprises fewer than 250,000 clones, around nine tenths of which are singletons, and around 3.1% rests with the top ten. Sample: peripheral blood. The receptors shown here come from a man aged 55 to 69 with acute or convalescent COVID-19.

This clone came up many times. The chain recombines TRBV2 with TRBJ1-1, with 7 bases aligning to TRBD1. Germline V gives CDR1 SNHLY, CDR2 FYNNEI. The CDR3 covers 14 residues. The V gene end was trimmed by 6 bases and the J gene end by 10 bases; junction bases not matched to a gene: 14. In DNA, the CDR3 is TGTGCCAGCAGCCGGGACCCCGGGACAGCTAGAGCTTTCTTT. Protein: CASSRDPGTARAFF.

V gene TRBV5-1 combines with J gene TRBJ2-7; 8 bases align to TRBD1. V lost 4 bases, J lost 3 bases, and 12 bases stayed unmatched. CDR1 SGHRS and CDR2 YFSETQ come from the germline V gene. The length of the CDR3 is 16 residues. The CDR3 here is CASSPRGTGFFYEQYF. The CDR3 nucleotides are TGCGCCAGCAGCCCCCGAGGGACAGGCTTCTTCTACGAGCAGTACTTC.

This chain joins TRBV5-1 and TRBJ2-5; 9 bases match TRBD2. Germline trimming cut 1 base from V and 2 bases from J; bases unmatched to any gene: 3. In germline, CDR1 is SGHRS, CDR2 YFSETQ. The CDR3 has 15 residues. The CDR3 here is CASSLPSGVQETQYF. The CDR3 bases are TGCGCCAGCAGCTTGCCTAGCGGGGTTCAAGAGACCCAGTACTTC.

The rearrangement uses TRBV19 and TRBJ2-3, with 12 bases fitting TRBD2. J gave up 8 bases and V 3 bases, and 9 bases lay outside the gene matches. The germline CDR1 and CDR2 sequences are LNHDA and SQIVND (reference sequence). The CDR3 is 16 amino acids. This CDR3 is CASSIGLAGGPVTQYF. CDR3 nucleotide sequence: TGTGCCAGTAGTATTGGTCTAGCGGGGGGGCCGGTTACGCAGTATTTT. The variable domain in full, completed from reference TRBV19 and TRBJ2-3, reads DGGITQSPKYLFRKEGQNVTLSCEQNLNHDAMYWYRQDPGQGLRLIYYSQIVNDFQKGDIAEGYSVSREKKESFPLTVTSAQKNPTAFYLCASSIGLAGGPVTQYFGPGTRLTVL.

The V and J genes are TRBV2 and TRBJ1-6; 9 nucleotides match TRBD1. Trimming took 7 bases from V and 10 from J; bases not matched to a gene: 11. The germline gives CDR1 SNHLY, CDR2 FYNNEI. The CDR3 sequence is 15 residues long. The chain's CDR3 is CASTLGQGGGSPLHF. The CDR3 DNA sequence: TGTGCCAGCACCTTGGGACAGGGAGGAGGGTCACCCCTCCACTTT. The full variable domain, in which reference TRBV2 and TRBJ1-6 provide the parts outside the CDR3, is EPEVTQTPSHQVTQMGQEVILRCVPISNHLYFYWYRQILGQKVEFLVSFYNNEISEKSEIFDDQFSVERPDGSNFTLKIRSTKLEDSAMYFCASTLGQGGGSPLHFGNGTRLTVT.

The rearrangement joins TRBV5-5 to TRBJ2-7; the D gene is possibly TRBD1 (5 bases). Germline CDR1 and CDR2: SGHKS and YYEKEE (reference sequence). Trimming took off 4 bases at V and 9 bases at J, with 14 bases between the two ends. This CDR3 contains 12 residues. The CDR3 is CASSNQGLGQYF. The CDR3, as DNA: TGTGCCAGCAGCAACCAGGGCTTGGGGCAGTACTTC.

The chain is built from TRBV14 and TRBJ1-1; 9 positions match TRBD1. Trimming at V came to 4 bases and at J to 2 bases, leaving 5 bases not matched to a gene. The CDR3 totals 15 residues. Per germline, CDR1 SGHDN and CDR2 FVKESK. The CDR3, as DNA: TGTGCCAGCAGCCTCTACAGGGGGCTTAACACTGAAGCTTTCTTT. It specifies CASSLYRGLNTEAFF.

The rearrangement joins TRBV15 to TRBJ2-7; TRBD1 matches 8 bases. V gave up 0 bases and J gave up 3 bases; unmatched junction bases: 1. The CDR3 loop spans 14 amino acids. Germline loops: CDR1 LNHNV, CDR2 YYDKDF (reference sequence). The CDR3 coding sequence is TGTGCCACCAGCAGAGATACAGGGGGCTACGAGCAGTACTTC. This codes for CATSRDTGGYEQYF.

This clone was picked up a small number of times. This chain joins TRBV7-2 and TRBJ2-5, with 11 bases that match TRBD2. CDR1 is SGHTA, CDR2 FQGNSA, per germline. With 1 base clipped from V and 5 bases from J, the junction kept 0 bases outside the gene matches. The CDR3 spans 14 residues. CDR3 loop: CASSLVAGGETQYF. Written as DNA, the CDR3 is TGTGCCAGCAGCTTAGTAGCGGGGGGGGAGACCCAGTACTTC. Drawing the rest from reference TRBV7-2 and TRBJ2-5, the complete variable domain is GAGVSQSPSNKVTEKGKDVELRCDPISGHTALYWYRQSLGQGLEFLIYFQGNSAPDKSGLPSDRFSAERTGGSVSTLTIQRTQQEDSAVYLCASSLVAGGETQYFGPGTRLLVL.

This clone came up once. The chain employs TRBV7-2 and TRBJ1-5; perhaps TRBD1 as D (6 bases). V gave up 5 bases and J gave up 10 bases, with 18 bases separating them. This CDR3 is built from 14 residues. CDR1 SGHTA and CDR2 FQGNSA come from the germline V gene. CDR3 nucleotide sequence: TGTGCCAGCAGCCCGGACAGCCTCGGGAATCCCCAGCATTTT. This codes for CASSPDSLGNPQHF.

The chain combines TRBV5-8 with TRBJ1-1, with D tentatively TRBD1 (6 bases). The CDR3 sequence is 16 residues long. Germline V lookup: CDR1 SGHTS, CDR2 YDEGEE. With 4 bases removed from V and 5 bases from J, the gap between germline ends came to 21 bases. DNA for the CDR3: TGTGCCAGCAGCCTTGGGCAGGCCTTAAGGGGGACTGAAGCTTTCTTT. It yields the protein CASSLGQALRGTEAFF.

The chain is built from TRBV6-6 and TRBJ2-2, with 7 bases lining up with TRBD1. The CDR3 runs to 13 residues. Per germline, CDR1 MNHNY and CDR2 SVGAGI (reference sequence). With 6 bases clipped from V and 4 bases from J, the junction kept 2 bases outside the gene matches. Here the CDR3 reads CASRTGPTGELFF. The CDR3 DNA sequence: TGTGCCAGCAGGACAGGGCCCACCGGGGAGCTGTTTTTT.

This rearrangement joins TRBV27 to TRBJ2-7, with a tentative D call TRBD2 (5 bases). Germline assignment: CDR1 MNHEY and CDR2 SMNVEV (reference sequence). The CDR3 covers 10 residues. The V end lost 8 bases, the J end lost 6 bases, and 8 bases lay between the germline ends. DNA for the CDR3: TGTGCCAGCGGACTTCTCGAGCAGTACTTC. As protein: CASGLLEQYF.

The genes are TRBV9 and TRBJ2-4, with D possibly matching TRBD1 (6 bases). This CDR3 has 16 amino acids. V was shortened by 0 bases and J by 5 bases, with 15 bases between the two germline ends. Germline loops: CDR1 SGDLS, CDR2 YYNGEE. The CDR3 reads CASSVEHQGPQNIQYF. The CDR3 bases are TGTGCCAGCAGCGTAGAACACCAGGGGCCCCAAAACATTCAGTACTTC.

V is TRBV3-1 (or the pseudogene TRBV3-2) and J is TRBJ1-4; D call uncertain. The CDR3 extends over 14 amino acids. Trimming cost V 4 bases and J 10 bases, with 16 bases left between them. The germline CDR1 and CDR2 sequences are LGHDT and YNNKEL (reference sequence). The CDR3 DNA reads TGTGCCAGCAGCCCGGAGAAAAGGTCGGGAAAACTGTTTTTT. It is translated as CASSPEKRSGKLFF.

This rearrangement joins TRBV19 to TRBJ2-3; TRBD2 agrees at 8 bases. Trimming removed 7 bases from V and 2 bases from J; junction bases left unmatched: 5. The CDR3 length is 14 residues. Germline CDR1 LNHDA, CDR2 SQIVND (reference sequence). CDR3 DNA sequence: TGTGCCAGTAAGGGCGGGGGGACCACAGATACGCAGTATTTT. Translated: CASKGGGTTDTQYF.

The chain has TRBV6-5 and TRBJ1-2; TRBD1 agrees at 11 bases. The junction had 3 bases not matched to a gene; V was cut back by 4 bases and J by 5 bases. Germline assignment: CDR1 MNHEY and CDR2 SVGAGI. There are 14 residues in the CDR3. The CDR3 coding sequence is TGTGCCAGCAGTTCAGGGACAGGGGGATATGGCTACACCTTC. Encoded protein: CASSSGTGGYGYTF.

CDR3 sequence: CASSSGTLLGEAFF. The CDR3 coding sequence is TGTGCCAGCAGCTCCGGGACACTCCTGGGAGAGGCTTTCTTT. V gene TRBV7-9 combines with J gene TRBJ1-1, with a weak D call TRBD1 (6 bases). Germline V gives CDR1 SEHNR, CDR2 FQNEAQ (reference sequence). Trimming cost V 4 bases and J 11 bases, with 20 bases left between them. The CDR3 contains 14 residues.

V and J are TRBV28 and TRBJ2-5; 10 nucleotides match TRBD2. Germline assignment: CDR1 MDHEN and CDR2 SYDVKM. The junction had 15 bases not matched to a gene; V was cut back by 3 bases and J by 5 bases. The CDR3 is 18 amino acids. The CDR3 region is CASSFTALGLAQGETQYF. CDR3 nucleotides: TGTGCCAGCAGTTTTACGGCGTTGGGACTAGCGCAGGGGGAGACCCAGTACTTC.

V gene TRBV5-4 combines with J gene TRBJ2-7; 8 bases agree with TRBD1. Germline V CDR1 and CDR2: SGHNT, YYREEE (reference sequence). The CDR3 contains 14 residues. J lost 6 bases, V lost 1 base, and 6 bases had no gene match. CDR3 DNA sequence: TGTGCCAGCAGCTTGAGGACAGGGACGGGCGAGCAGTACTTC. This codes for CASSLRTGTGEQYF.

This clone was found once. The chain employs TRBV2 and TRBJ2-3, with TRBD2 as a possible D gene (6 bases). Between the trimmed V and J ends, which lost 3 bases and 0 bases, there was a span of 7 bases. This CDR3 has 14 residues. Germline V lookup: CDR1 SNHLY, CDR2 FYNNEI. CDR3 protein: CASSERDSTDTQYF. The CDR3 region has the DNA TGTGCCAGCAGTGAGCGGGACAGCACAGATACGCAGTATTTT.

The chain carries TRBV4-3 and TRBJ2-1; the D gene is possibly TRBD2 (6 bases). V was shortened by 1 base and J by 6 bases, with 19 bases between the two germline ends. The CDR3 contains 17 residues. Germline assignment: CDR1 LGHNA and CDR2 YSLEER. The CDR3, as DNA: TGCGCCAGCAGCCAAGGGTTTTATCAGGGACTGGGCAATGAGCAGTTCTTC. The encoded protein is CASSQGFYQGLGNEQFF.